One sample yielded the 7 T cell receptor beta chains listed below, sequenced in a study of glioma-infiltrating T cells after dendritic cell vaccination listed by TCRdb under 2016. The time point label, read with the paper, signifies: after dendritic cell vaccination, including at tumor progression/relapse. The method behind the library was the immunoSEQ multiplex PCR assay. TCRdb limited this immuneACCESS table to in-frame rearrangements with V and J called. A share of clones is missing; checked studies link under half to unresolved V genes, and the rest is unexplained. Here the sample has 100,000 to 120,000 clones; around 90% occur a single time. Around 2.6% of the sample is taken by the ten largest. The sample here was blood, taken after dendritic cell vaccination. Source of these receptors: a human donor with glioblastoma.

This chain joins TRBV28 and TRBJ1-6, with unresolved D. V lost 2 bases, J lost 0 bases, and 8 bases lay in between. The CDR3 has 16 residues. The germline V gene has CDR1 MDHEN and CDR2 SYDVKM. The CDR3 reads CASSLAASSYNSPLHF. CDR3 nucleotides: TGTGCCAGCAGTTTAGCGGCCTCCTCCTATAATTCACCCCTCCACTTT. Supplemented by reference TRBV28 and TRBJ1-6, the full variable domain reads DVKVTQSSRYLVKRTGEKVFLECVQDMDHENMFWYRQDPGLGLRLIYFSYDVKMKEKGDIPEGYSVSREKKERFSLILESASTNQTSMYLCASSLAASSYNSPLHFGNGTRLTVT.

This clone was picked up a small number of times. In the same sample, other DNA sequences code for this CDR3. The V and J genes are TRBV6-6 and TRBJ2-3, with D perhaps TRBD2 (5 bases). There are 14 residues in the CDR3. Germline V gene data show CDR1 as MNHNY and CDR2 as SVGAGI (reference sequence). V was shortened by 0 bases and J by 2 bases, with 6 bases between the two germline ends. Here the CDR3 reads CASSYSGVTDTQYF. Written as DNA, the CDR3 is TGTGCCAGCAGTTACTCCGGGGTCACAGATACGCAGTATTTT.

The chain couples TRBV5-1 to TRBJ1-2, with 8 bases aligning to TRBD1. CDR3 length: 14 residues. The J segment lost 6 bases and the V segment lost 1 base, leaving 5 bases of the junction unmatched. Germline lookup yields CDR1 SGHRS and CDR2 YFSETQ. CDR3 sequence: CASSLTGQDDGYTF. The CDR3 DNA reads as TGCGCCAGCAGCTTGACGGGACAGGACGATGGCTACACCTTC.

This chain uses TRBV7-9 with TRBJ1-2; 8 bases fit TRBD1. This CDR3 spans 15 amino acids. The germline gives CDR1 SEHNR, CDR2 FQNEAQ (reference sequence). V lost 2 bases to trimming and J lost 5 bases; unmatched junction nucleotides: 7. The CDR3 loop reads CASSLSRTGLYGYTF. The CDR3, as DNA: TGTGCCAGCAGCTTATCCCGGACAGGGTTGTATGGCTACACCTTC.

V usage is TRBV5-6 and J usage is TRBJ2-3, with a weak D call TRBD2 (6 bases). CDR3 size: 14 residues. Germline CDR1 and CDR2: SGHDT and YYEEEE. V was cut by 2 bases and J by 2 bases, with 9 bases left in between. The CDR3 spells CASSFWTTTDTQYF. The DNA for the CDR3 is TGTGCCAGCAGCTTCTGGACTACCACAGATACGCAGTATTTT.

Regarding this clone: Other DNA sequences of this sample code for an identical CDR3. The chain is built from TRBV29-1 and TRBJ1-2; D is perhaps TRBD1 (6 bases). This CDR3 region has 12 residues. Germline values: CDR1 SQVTM, CDR2 ANQGSEA. V was clipped by 4 bases and J by 2 bases, with 8 bases between them. CDR3 sequence: CSVGQDNYGYTF. For the CDR3, the DNA is TGCAGCGTTGGACAGGACAACTATGGCTACACCTTC.

The DNA of the CDR3 is TGTGCCAGCAGTTATAATGAAAAACTGTTTTTT. This translates into CASSYNEKLFF. The rearrangement uses TRBV6-1 and TRBJ1-4, with unresolved D. The CDR3 spans 11 residues. V was shortened by 5 bases and J by 4 bases, with 2 bases between the two germline ends. CDR1 is MNHNS and CDR2 is SASEGT in the germline V gene.